The subject of this entry is one T cell receptor (beta chain). What it binds is unknown. This sample is drawn from a study of T cells in Graves' hyperthyroidism and ophthalmopathy. General study results and limits: Ophthalmopathy was identified by the model a median 6.5 months ahead of onset. Most expanded thyroid clonotypes above 0.001 also appeared in blood.

The authors deemed Graves' hyperthyroidism stable absent ophthalmopathy progression within 18 months. Patients were excluded for uncontrolled infection, other autoimmune disease, pregnancy or lactation. The CDR3 consists of 15 residues. Trimming shortened V by 0 bases and J by 2 bases, and 11 bases separated the two germline ends. CDR1 is SGDLS and CDR2 is YYNGEE in the germline V gene. The investigators amplified TCR beta CDR3 regions from RNA transcripts. The study used the HTBI primer set for a first-round RT-PCR of the TCR CDR3. TCRdb ran MiXCR on the multiplex PCR reads and lists one entry per CDR3 protein. The sample lists about 420,000 distinct CDR3 sequences, approximately 14% occurring once.

Material: blood. The chain carries TRBV9 and TRBJ2-5; no clear D. This clonotype was obtained from a woman aged 18-35 years with Graves' hyperthyroidism. The CDR3 sequence is CASSVALGQQETQYF. DNA for the CDR3: TGTGCCAGCAGCGTAGCTCTAGGGCAGCAAGAGACCCAGTACTTC. The whole variable domain, remainder taken from reference TRBV9 and TRBJ2-5, is DSGVTQTPKHLITATGQRVTLRCSPRSGDLSVYWYQQSLDQGLQFLIQYYNGEERAKGNILERFSAQQFPDLHSELNLSSLELGDSALYFCASSVALGQQETQYFGPGTRLLVL.